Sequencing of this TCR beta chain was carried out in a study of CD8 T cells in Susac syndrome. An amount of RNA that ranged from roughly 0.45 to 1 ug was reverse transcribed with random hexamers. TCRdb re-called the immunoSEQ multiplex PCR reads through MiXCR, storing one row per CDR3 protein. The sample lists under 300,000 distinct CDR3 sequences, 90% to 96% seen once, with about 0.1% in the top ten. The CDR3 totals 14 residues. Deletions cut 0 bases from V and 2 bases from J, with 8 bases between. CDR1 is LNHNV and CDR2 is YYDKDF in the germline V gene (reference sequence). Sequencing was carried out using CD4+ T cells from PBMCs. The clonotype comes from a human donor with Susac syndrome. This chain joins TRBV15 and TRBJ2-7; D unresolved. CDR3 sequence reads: CATSRDYGAYEQYF. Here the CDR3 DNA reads TGTGCCACCAGCAGAGATTATGGAGCCTACGAGCAGTACTTC.